Below are 16 T cell receptor beta chains sequenced from a single sample in a study of blood T cell repertoires in COVID-19. Assay: immunoSEQ multiplex PCR; the TCRdb copy retains only in-frame clones and omits some. The table includes about 220,000 clones, roughly nine tenths detected once. Sequencing was carried out using PBMCs or T cells enriched from blood (not recorded which). All receptors come from a woman younger than 45 who had recovered from COVID-19.

This chain uses TRBV7-8 with TRBJ1-6; D is ambiguous. V lost 2 bases, J lost 0 bases, and 11 bases lay in between. In germline, CDR1 is SGHVS, CDR2 FQNEAQ. This CDR3 has 17 amino acids. The CDR3 bases are TGTGCCAGCAGCTTATCCGACCTAGGCTCCTATAATTCACCCCTCCACTTT. As protein: CASSLSDLGSYNSPLHF.

V and J are TRBV4-1 and TRBJ1-5; the D gene is possibly TRBD1 (6 bases). V dropped 1 base and J dropped 3 bases, with 16 bases sitting between them. Germline V gene lookup returns CDR1 MGHRA and CDR2 YSYEKL. This CDR3 is built from 17 residues. The chain's CDR3 is CASSQGPQGLNNQPQHF. CDR3 DNA: TGCGCCAGCAGCCAAGGCCCACAGGGTTTGAACAATCAGCCCCAGCATTTT.

The V and J genes are TRBV5-3 and TRBJ1-5; possibly TRBD1 for D (6 bases). TRBV5-3 is known as an ORF, though its function is uncertain. V was trimmed by 6 bases and J by 5 bases, leaving 18 bases between them. The CDR3 contains 15 residues. CDR3 sequence reads: CARTPERGGDQPQHF. Written as DNA, the CDR3 is TGTGCCAGAACCCCGGAAAGGGGGGGGGATCAGCCCCAGCATTTT.

In its sample, this clone was seen a few times. The chain uses TRBV4-1 and TRBJ1-5, with D maybe TRBD1 (5 bases). Germline V CDR1 and CDR2: MGHRA, YSYEKL. The CDR3 is made up of 17 amino acids. Trimming removed 2 bases from V and 6 bases from J, with 20 bases in between. CDR3 region: CASSQLRLHRFSQPQHF. In DNA form, the CDR3 reads TGCGCCAGCAGCCAACTGAGATTACACAGGTTTTCTCAGCCCCAGCATTTT.

This chain links TRBV24-1 with TRBJ1-1; D is undetermined. The CDR3 is 18 amino acids. V was pared by 4 bases and J by 6 bases, with 26 bases between. CDR1 KGHDR and CDR2 SFDVKD come from the germline V gene. The CDR3 nucleotides read TGTGCCACCAGTGACCCCACTAGAACCGGGATCCCTACCTCTGAAGCTTTCTTT. It translates to CATSDPTRTGIPTSEAFF.

This clone was seen a single time. The genes are TRBV19 and TRBJ2-3; D perhaps matches TRBD1 (6 bases). This CDR3 spans 14 amino acids. The germline V gene has CDR1 LNHDA and CDR2 SQIVND (reference sequence). The V end lost 10 bases, the J end lost 1 base, and 15 bases lay between the germline ends. As DNA, the CDR3 is TGTGCCACAAAACAGGGTAGCGGCACAGATACGCAGTATTTT. Encoded protein: CATKQGSGTDTQYF.

This clone was counted at least ten times. This chain links TRBV6-5 with TRBJ2-2, with D perhaps TRBD2 (7 bases). V shed 6 bases and J shed 6 bases, with 17 bases lying between them. Germline lookup yields CDR1 MNHEY and CDR2 SVGAGI. The CDR3 is made up of 15 amino acids. This chain's CDR3 is CASRRGGQLAGELFF. CDR3 nucleotides: TGTGCCAGCAGGAGGGGGGGCCAATTGGCCGGGGAGCTGTTTTTT.

V and J are TRBV4-2 and TRBJ1-2, with a possible D match to TRBD1 (5 bases). Germline CDR1 and CDR2: LGHNA and YNFKEQ. The CDR3 contains 16 residues. V was clipped by 0 bases and J by 8 bases, with 19 bases between them. CDR3 sequence: CASSQDEGAHPRGYTF. The CDR3 coding sequence is TGTGCCAGCAGCCAAGATGAAGGGGCCCACCCTAGGGGCTACACCTTC.

The sample holds a few counts of this clone. Here the CDR3 DNA reads TGTGCCACCCGGACACCCTATGGCTACACCTTC. Protein sequence: CATRTPYGYTF. The chain carries TRBV27 and TRBJ1-2, with TRBD1 as a possible D gene (5 bases). Per the germline V gene, CDR1 is MNHEY and CDR2 is SMNVEV (reference sequence). The V and J ends lost 10 bases and 4 bases respectively, with 10 bases between them. The CDR3 is 11 amino acids.

V and J are TRBV18 and TRBJ1-3; TRBD1 might be the D (6 bases). CDR1 and CDR2 from the germline V gene are KGHSH and LQKENI. Deletions cut 3 bases from V and 0 bases from J, with 9 bases between. This CDR3 is 15 amino acids long. DNA of the CDR3: TGTGCCAGCTCACCCGAACAGGGCTCTGGAAACACCATATATTTT. Translation: CASSPEQGSGNTIYF.

This clone was picked up a small number of times. The V and J genes are TRBV3-1 (or the pseudogene TRBV3-2) and TRBJ2-7; 8 bases line up with TRBD2. The V gene's germline CDR1 is LGHDT and CDR2 YNNKEL (reference sequence). This CDR3 region has 14 residues. V dropped 4 bases and J dropped 12; count of bases not matched to a gene: 14. The CDR3 region has the DNA TGTGCCAGCAGCCCCACCCACTCAGCGGGGGCCCCGTACTTC. Amino acid sequence: CASSPTHSAGAPYF.

This clone has a single count. The chain recombines TRBV2 with TRBJ1-5, with D tentatively TRBD1 (6 bases). With 4 bases removed from V and 7 bases from J, the gap between germline ends came to 17 bases. This CDR3 comprises 15 residues. Germline V lookup: CDR1 SNHLY, CDR2 FYNNEI. CDR3 loop: CASSVGQGLFQPQHF. CDR3 sequence (DNA): TGTGCCAGCAGTGTAGGCCAGGGGTTGTTCCAGCCCCAGCATTTT.

Note on this clone: One junction end does not reproduce the germline sequence, and a read error may be involved. The chain recombines TRBV7-7 with TRBJ2-1, with TRBD2 matching over 11 bases. CDR3 size: 14 residues. The germline gives CDR1 SSHAT, CDR2 FNYEAQ (reference sequence). In DNA, the CDR3 is TGTGCTAGCAGCTTGTCCGGGACTAGCGGAGAGCAGTTCTTC. The encoded protein is CASSLSGTSGEQFF.

V and J are TRBV9 and TRBJ2-1; D gene ambiguous. Trimming removed 0 bases at V and 0 bases at J, with 10 bases between. This CDR3 has 16 residues. Germline CDR1 SGDLS, CDR2 YYNGEE. The CDR3 DNA sequence: TGTGCCAGCAGCGTAGGGCCTCCCAGCTCCTACAATGAGCAGTTCTTC. Translating it yields CASSVGPPSSYNEQFF.

The CDR3 DNA follows: TGTGCCAGCACCCCTAGCGGGGTGAACTACAATGAGCAGTTCTTC. Encoded protein: CASTPSGVNYNEQFF. The rearrangement links TRBV6-5 to TRBJ2-1; 9 bases fit TRBD2. With V trimmed by 7 bases and J by 3 bases, 7 bases remained unmatched. CDR3 length: 15 residues. Germline V gives CDR1 MNHEY, CDR2 SVGAGI.

At least ten counts were recorded for this clone. Other DNA sequences from this sample encode an identical CDR3 as well. V gene TRBV4-1 combines with J gene TRBJ2-1; 7 bases match TRBD2. Unmatched junction bases numbered 2, after V lost 0 bases and J lost 6 bases. The CDR3 has 14 amino acids. Germline V lookup: CDR1 MGHRA, CDR2 YSYEKL. CDR3 residues: CASSQEGEGNEQFF. CDR3 sequence (DNA): TGCGCCAGCAGCCAAGAGGGGGAGGGCAATGAGCAGTTCTTC.